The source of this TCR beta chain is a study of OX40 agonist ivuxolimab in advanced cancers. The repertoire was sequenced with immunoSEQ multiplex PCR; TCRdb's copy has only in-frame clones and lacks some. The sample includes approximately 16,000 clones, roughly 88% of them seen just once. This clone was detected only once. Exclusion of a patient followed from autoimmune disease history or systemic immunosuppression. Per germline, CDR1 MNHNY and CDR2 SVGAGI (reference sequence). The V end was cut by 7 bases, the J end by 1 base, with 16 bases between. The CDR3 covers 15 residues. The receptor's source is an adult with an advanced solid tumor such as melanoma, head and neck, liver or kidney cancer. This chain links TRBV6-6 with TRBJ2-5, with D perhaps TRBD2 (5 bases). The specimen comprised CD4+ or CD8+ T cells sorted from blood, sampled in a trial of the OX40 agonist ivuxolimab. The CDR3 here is CASTLPHAGQETQYF. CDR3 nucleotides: TGTGCCAGCACCCTACCTCATGCGGGCCAAGAGACCCAGTACTTC.